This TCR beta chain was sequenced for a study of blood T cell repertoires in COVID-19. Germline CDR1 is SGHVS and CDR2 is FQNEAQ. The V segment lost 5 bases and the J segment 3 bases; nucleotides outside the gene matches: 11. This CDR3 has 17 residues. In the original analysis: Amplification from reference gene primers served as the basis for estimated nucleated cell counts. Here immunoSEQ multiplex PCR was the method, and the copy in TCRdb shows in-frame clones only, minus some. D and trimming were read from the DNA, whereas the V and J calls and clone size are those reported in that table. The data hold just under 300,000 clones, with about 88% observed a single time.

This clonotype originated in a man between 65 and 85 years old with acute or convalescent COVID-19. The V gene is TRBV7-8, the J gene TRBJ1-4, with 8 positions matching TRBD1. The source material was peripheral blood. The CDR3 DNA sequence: TGTGCCAGCAGCGGATACAGGGGGGTTGGGTCTAATGAAAAACTGTTTTTT. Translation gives CASSGYRGVGSNEKLFF.